These T cell receptor beta chains were read from a single sample in a study of OX40 agonist ivuxolimab in advanced cancers. The assay was immunoSEQ multiplex PCR, and TCRdb's table has in-frame clones only and misses some. This table holds approximately 40,000 clones, around 82% found once. The sample here was CD4+ or CD8+ T cells sorted from blood, taken in a trial of the OX40 agonist ivuxolimab. The receptors here all came from an adult with an advanced solid tumor such as melanoma, head and neck, liver or kidney cancer. The CDR3 runs from the conserved cysteine through the conserved F or W. The D gene is left open where the match is weak. Clone size is given for some rows only: seen once, a few or many times, or a class if the clone is expanded.

.,TRBV19,.,TRBJ2-1,13,TGTGCCAGTATCCACAGGGACGGGGAGGGGCAGTTCTTC,CASIHRDGEGQFF
.,TRBV13,TRBD1,TRBJ2-3,13,TGTGCCAGCACCAGGGACAGGGGGGATACGCAGTATTTT,CASTRDRGDTQYF
.,TRBV23-1,TRBD1,TRBJ2-7,19,TGCGCCAGCAGTAGGGTGGAGAGAGGACAGGGCAAGTATTACTACGAGCAGTACTTC,CASSRVERGQGKYYYEQYF
.,TRBV5-1,.,TRBJ1-4,14,TGCGCCAGCAGCCCGGGAGGAACTAATGAAAAACTGTTTTTT,CASSPGGTNEKLFF
once,TRBV29-1,.,TRBJ2-2,12,TGCAGCGTTGAGACAGGAGCTAGTGAGCTGTTTTTT,CSVETGASELFF
.,TRBV28,.,TRBJ1-2,12,TGTGCCAGCAACAGCGCGTTCTATGGCTACACCTTC,CASNSAFYGYTF
few,TRBV7-2,TRBD2,TRBJ2-7,15,TGTGCCAGCAGCTTAGGCACTAGCGGGAGTTACGAGCAGTACTTC,CASSLGTSGSYEQYF
once,TRBV27,.,TRBJ2-7,14,TGTGCCAGCAGTTCCTGGGACGCCTTCTACGAGCAGTACTTC,CASSSWDAFYEQYF
.,TRBV7-2,TRBD1,TRBJ1-2,14,TGTGCCAGCAGCTGGGACAGTGGGTCGGCTGGCTACACCTTC,CASSWDSGSAGYTF
.,TRBV14,.,TRBJ2-3,13,TGTGCCAGCAGTCTCGGGGCCTGGACTACGCAGTATTTT,CASSLGAWTTQYF
.,TRBV19,TRBD1,TRBJ2-7,14,TGTGCCAGTAGTATCGAAGGGGGCCGGTACGAGCAGTACTTC,CASSIEGGRYEQYF
.,TRBV14,.,TRBJ2-7,14,TGTGCCAGCAGCCAAGATCCGAGCCCGGGAGAGCAGTACTTC,CASSQDPSPGEQYF
.,TRBV2,.,TRBJ1-5,13,TGTGCCAGCAGCGGGGACTCTTATCAGCCCCAGCATTTT,CASSGDSYQPQHF
.,TRBV18,.,TRBJ1-1,15,TGTGCCAGCTCACCACAACAGGTTAAGAACACTGAAGCTTTCTTT,CASSPQQVKNTEAFF
.,TRBV7-2,.,TRBJ1-2,15,TGTGCCAGCAGCTTAGCCCAATCAGGGTACAGCGGCTACACCTTC,CASSLAQSGYSGYTF
.,TRBV30,.,TRBJ2-1,20,TGTGCCTGGAGTGTTTGGCGCCCCCTTACACTGCGGCTCTCCTACAATGAGCAGTTCTTC,CAWSVWRPLTLRLSYNEQFF
.,TRBV6-6,.,TRBJ2-2,14,TGTGCCAGCAGTTACTCCCAGAACACCGGGGAGCTGTTTTTT,CASSYSQNTGELFF
.,TRBV4-3,TRBD1,TRBJ1-1,15,TGCGCCAGCAGCCCGCTCTTATCCACAGGGGCTGAAGCTTTCTTT,CASSPLLSTGAEAFF
once,TRBV18,TRBD2,TRBJ2-5,15,TGTGCCAGCTCACCCCGGACTAGCGGGAAAGAGACCCAGTACTTC,CASSPRTSGKETQYF
.,TRBV30,TRBD1,TRBJ1-3,16,TGTGCCTGGAGTGCTCCGGGACAGGTTTATGGAAACACCATATATTTT,CAWSAPGQVYGNTIYF
.,TRBV4-1,.,TRBJ1-4,15,TGCGCCAGCAGCCCCCGGGGGGGCGGGCGTGAAAAACTGTTTTTT,CASSPRGGGREKLFF
.,TRBV9,.,TRBJ1-2,14,TGTGCCAGCAGCGTAGATCCGGGACACTATGGCTACACCTTC,CASSVDPGHYGYTF
once,TRBV11-2,.,TRBJ1-3,14,TGTGCCAGCCAAACAGGAAGCTCTGGAAACACCATATATTTT,CASQTGSSGNTIYF
.,TRBV9,TRBD2,TRBJ2-3,18,TGTGCCAGCAGCGAGCAAGGGACTAGCGGGAGGAGCACAGATACGCAGTATTTT,CASSEQGTSGRSTDTQYF
.,TRBV5-4,TRBD1,TRBJ2-1,16,TGTGCCAGCAGCTCAACGACAGGGGGACGAGGCAATGAGCAGTTCTTC,CASSSTTGGRGNEQFF
.,TRBV14,.,TRBJ1-1,12,TGTGCCAGCAGCCAATTAAACACTGAAGCTTTCTTT,CASSQLNTEAFF
.,TRBV7-2,TRBD2,TRBJ2-5,15,TGTGCCAGCAGGCCCATAATAGCGGGACAAGAGACCCAGTACTTC,CASRPIIAGQETQYF
once,TRBV6-5,TRBD2,TRBJ2-7,14,TGTGCCACGAGAACTAGCGGGAGCTCCTACGAGCAGTACTTC,CATRTSGSSYEQYF
few,TRBV12-5,TRBD1,TRBJ2-2,16,TGTGCTAGTGGTTTGGGACAGGGGGTGTCGGCCGGGGAGCTGTTTTTT,CASGLGQGVSAGELFF
.,TRBV18,.,TRBJ2-4,15,TGTGCCAGCTCACCACTGGACGGTTCCAAAAACATTCAGTACTTC,CASSPLDGSKNIQYF
.,TRBV5-1,TRBD2,TRBJ2-3,18,TGCGCCAGCAGCTTGGGGACTAGCGGGGTTGGGCACACAGATACGCAGTATTTT,CASSLGTSGVGHTDTQYF
.,TRBV9,TRBD2,TRBJ2-3,14,TGTGCCAGCAGCGCTAGCGGGAGGGCAGATACGCAGTATTTT,CASSASGRADTQYF
.,TRBV5-6,.,TRBJ2-5,13,TGTGCCAGCAGCTGGGGCGGTCAAGAGACCCAGTACTTC,CASSWGGQETQYF
.,TRBV5-1,TRBD2,TRBJ2-5,15,TGCGCCAGCAGCCAGGTCGGGACTAGCCGAGAGACCCAGTACTTC,CASSQVGTSRETQYF
.,TRBV27,TRBD2,TRBJ2-1,14,TGTGCCAGTTCTCGAAGCGGGGCCTACAATGAGCAGTTCTTC,CASSRSGAYNEQFF
.,TRBV14,TRBD2,TRBJ2-3,17,TGTGCCAGCAGCCAACGCGGGACTAGCGGGGGCACAGATACGCAGTATTTT,CASSQRGTSGGTDTQYF
.,TRBV19,.,TRBJ1-5,12,TGTGCCAGTAGCGATTACAATCAGCCCCAGCATTTT,CASSDYNQPQHF
.,TRBV2,.,TRBJ1-6,14,TGTGCCAGCAGTGTTCAGTACAATTATTCACCCCTCCACTTT,CASSVQYNYSPLHF
.,TRBV19,TRBD1,TRBJ2-5,15,TGTGCCAGTAGTCCTTCCGGGACAGGGGAAGAGACCCAGTACTTC,CASSPSGTGEETQYF
.,TRBV6-1,TRBD2,TRBJ2-7,15,TGTGCCAGCAGAGTCGCCGGGACTAGCGGGACTTATGAGTACTTC,CASRVAGTSGTYEYF
.,TRBV5-8,.,TRBJ1-1,12,TGTGCCAGCAGCTTGATTATGGAGCGGGCTTTCTTT,CASSLIMERAFF
medium-sized,TRBV7-9,.,TRBJ1-2,13,TGTGCCAGCATTCCCTCTTTGGGCCACGGCTACACCTTC,CASIPSLGHGYTF
.,TRBV7-9,.,TRBJ2-6,18,TGTGCCAGCAGCTTAGAAAACGGATATTACTCTGGGGCCAACGTCCTGACTTTC,CASSLENGYYSGANVLTF
few,TRBV5-4,TRBD2,TRBJ2-3,16,TGTGCCAGCAGCCCGGGACTAGCGGGAGGTGGAGATACGCAGTATTTT,CASSPGLAGGGDTQYF
.,TRBV6-5,.,TRBJ2-7,13,TGTGCCAGCAGCTGGACAGTCACCTACGAGCAGTACTTC,CASSWTVTYEQYF
.,TRBV30,.,TRBJ1-3,14,TGTGCCTTCAGACGGGGGGTCACTGGAAACACCATATATTTT,CAFRRGVTGNTIYF
once,TRBV29-1,.,TRBJ1-5,17,TGCAGCGCCAAACCTAACGTAGGGAAGTGGGGCAATCAGCCCCAGCATTTT,CSAKPNVGKWGNQPQHF
.,TRBV4-1,TRBD2,TRBJ2-1,15,TGCGCCAGCAGGGTTACTAGCGGGAATGGCAATGAGCAGTTCTTC,CASRVTSGNGNEQFF
.,TRBV7-2,.,TRBJ2-3,12,TGTGCCAGCAGCTTAGCGGCAGATACGCAGTATTTT,CASSLAADTQYF
.,TRBV5-1,TRBD1,TRBJ1-2,15,TGCGCCAGCAGCTTGGCCCTTGGGACAGGGGGAAGGTACACCTTC,CASSLALGTGGRYTF
.,TRBV4-1,.,TRBJ1-3,14,TGCGCCAGCAGACCCTCGACGTGGGGAAACACCATATATTTT,CASRPSTWGNTIYF
.,TRBV7-2,TRBD1,TRBJ2-3,14,TGTGCCAGCAGGGAACAGACAGGGCCAGATACGCAGTATTTT,CASREQTGPDTQYF
.,TRBV30,.,TRBJ1-4,11,TGTGCCTGGAGTCCCAGTGAAAAACTGTTTTTT,CAWSPSEKLFF
.,TRBV10-3,.,TRBJ2-3,19,TGTGCCATCAGTGAGTGGAAACCCGGGACAGGGACTAGCGCGGATACGCAGTATTTT,CAISEWKPGTGTSADTQYF
.,TRBV6-1,.,TRBJ2-2,14,TGTGCCAGCAGGAACCTTGTAAACACCGGGGAGCTGTTTTTT,CASRNLVNTGELFF
.,TRBV5-1,.,TRBJ2-5,15,TGCGCCAGCAGCTCGAATACAGGGTCCCAAGAGACCCAGTACTTC,CASSSNTGSQETQYF
.,TRBV7-8,.,TRBJ1-1,16,TGTGCCAGCAGCTTAGTAGCTACAGGGTGGAACACTGAAGCTTTCTTT,CASSLVATGWNTEAFF